These T cell receptor beta chains were read from a single sample in a study of T cell responses to AZD1222 COVID-19 vaccine. Sequencing was performed with immunoSEQ multiplex PCR; in TCRdb, only in-frame clones are kept and a portion is missing. The table shows about 170,000 clones, with roughly 89% occurring only once. Sample: peripheral blood, taken 28 days after the second AZD1222 dose. These receptor sequences come from an adult who received the AZD1222 COVID-19 vaccine. The CDR3 runs from the conserved cysteine through the conserved F or W. D genes are given only for firm matches. Size tells how often a clone was seen (once, few, many) or the class of an expanded clone, and some rows leave it out.

v_call: TRBV6-1
d_call: -
j_call: TRBJ1-6
clone_size: -
cdr3_aa: CASSDPGLPLHF
cdr3_nt: TGTGCCAGCAGTGATCCGGGGTTGCCCCTCCACTTT

v_call: TRBV2
d_call: -
j_call: TRBJ1-2
clone_size: -
cdr3_aa: CASSERGAGGYTF
cdr3_nt: TGTGCCAGCAGTGAAAGGGGGGCTGGTGGCTACACCTTC

v_call: TRBV5-6
d_call: -
j_call: TRBJ2-7
clone_size: once
cdr3_aa: CASSAGLGQYF
cdr3_nt: TGTGCCAGCAGCGCTGGACTTGGGCAGTACTTC

v_call: TRBV20-1
d_call: -
j_call: TRBJ1-1
clone_size: -
cdr3_aa: CSAILNTEAFF
cdr3_nt: TGCAGTGCTATATTGAACACTGAAGCTTTCTTT

v_call: TRBV11-2
d_call: -
j_call: TRBJ1-2
clone_size: -
cdr3_aa: CASSLDRRGYTF
cdr3_nt: TGTGCCAGCAGCTTAGATCGCAGGGGCTACACCTTC

v_call: TRBV9
d_call: -
j_call: TRBJ1-2
clone_size: -
cdr3_aa: CASSVDSGAMNGYTF
cdr3_nt: TGTGCCAGCAGCGTAGATTCCGGGGCGATGAATGGCTACACCTTC

v_call: TRBV9
d_call: -
j_call: TRBJ2-2
clone_size: -
cdr3_aa: CASSVLSGLGTGELFF
cdr3_nt: TGTGCCAGCAGCGTACTATCCGGGCTCGGCACCGGGGAGCTGTTTTTT

v_call: TRBV7-2
d_call: TRBD1
j_call: TRBJ1-6
clone_size: few
cdr3_aa: CASSPGTGLPLHF
cdr3_nt: TGTGCCAGCAGTCCCGGGACAGGCCTTCCCCTCCACTTT

v_call: TRBV3-1/TRBV3-2
d_call: TRBD1
j_call: TRBJ1-2
clone_size: -
cdr3_aa: CASSPDRAWKIYGYTF
cdr3_nt: TGTGCCAGCAGCCCCGACAGGGCATGGAAGATCTATGGCTACACCTTC

v_call: TRBV4-1
d_call: -
j_call: TRBJ1-5
clone_size: -
cdr3_aa: CASSPLGGTLNQPQHF
cdr3_nt: TGCGCCAGCAGTCCCTTGGGGGGAACTCTCAATCAGCCCCAGCATTTT

v_call: TRBV6-2/TRBV6-3
d_call: -
j_call: TRBJ2-7
clone_size: few
cdr3_aa: CASSPQEGQVAYEQYF
cdr3_nt: TGTGCCAGCAGCCCACAGGAGGGTCAGGTGGCCTACGAGCAGTACTTC

v_call: TRBV6-5
d_call: TRBD1
j_call: TRBJ2-5
clone_size: -
cdr3_aa: CASRDRGGGETQYF
cdr3_nt: TGTGCCAGCAGAGACAGGGGCGGCGGGGAGACCCAGTACTTC

v_call: TRBV19
d_call: -
j_call: TRBJ1-2
clone_size: once
cdr3_aa: CASHASRGVYGYTF
cdr3_nt: TGTGCCAGTCACGCGTCGCGCGGGGTCTATGGCTACACCTTC

v_call: TRBV5-1
d_call: -
j_call: TRBJ1-3
clone_size: -
cdr3_aa: CASSRDPGDGNTIYF
cdr3_nt: TGCGCCAGCAGCCGAGACCCAGGGGATGGAAACACCATATATTTT

v_call: TRBV28
d_call: -
j_call: TRBJ1-2
clone_size: -
cdr3_aa: CASSPGTTNYGYTF
cdr3_nt: TGTGCCAGCAGTCCGGGGACAACAAACTATGGCTACACCTTC

v_call: TRBV27
d_call: TRBD2
j_call: TRBJ2-1
clone_size: -
cdr3_aa: CASRAWTSGEIPYNEQFF
cdr3_nt: TGTGCCAGCAGAGCTTGGACTAGCGGGGAGATACCCTACAATGAGCAGTTCTTC

v_call: TRBV18
d_call: TRBD1
j_call: TRBJ1-1
clone_size: -
cdr3_aa: CASSPRGQGEAFF
cdr3_nt: TGTGCCAGCTCACCAAGGGGGCAGGGTGAAGCTTTCTTT